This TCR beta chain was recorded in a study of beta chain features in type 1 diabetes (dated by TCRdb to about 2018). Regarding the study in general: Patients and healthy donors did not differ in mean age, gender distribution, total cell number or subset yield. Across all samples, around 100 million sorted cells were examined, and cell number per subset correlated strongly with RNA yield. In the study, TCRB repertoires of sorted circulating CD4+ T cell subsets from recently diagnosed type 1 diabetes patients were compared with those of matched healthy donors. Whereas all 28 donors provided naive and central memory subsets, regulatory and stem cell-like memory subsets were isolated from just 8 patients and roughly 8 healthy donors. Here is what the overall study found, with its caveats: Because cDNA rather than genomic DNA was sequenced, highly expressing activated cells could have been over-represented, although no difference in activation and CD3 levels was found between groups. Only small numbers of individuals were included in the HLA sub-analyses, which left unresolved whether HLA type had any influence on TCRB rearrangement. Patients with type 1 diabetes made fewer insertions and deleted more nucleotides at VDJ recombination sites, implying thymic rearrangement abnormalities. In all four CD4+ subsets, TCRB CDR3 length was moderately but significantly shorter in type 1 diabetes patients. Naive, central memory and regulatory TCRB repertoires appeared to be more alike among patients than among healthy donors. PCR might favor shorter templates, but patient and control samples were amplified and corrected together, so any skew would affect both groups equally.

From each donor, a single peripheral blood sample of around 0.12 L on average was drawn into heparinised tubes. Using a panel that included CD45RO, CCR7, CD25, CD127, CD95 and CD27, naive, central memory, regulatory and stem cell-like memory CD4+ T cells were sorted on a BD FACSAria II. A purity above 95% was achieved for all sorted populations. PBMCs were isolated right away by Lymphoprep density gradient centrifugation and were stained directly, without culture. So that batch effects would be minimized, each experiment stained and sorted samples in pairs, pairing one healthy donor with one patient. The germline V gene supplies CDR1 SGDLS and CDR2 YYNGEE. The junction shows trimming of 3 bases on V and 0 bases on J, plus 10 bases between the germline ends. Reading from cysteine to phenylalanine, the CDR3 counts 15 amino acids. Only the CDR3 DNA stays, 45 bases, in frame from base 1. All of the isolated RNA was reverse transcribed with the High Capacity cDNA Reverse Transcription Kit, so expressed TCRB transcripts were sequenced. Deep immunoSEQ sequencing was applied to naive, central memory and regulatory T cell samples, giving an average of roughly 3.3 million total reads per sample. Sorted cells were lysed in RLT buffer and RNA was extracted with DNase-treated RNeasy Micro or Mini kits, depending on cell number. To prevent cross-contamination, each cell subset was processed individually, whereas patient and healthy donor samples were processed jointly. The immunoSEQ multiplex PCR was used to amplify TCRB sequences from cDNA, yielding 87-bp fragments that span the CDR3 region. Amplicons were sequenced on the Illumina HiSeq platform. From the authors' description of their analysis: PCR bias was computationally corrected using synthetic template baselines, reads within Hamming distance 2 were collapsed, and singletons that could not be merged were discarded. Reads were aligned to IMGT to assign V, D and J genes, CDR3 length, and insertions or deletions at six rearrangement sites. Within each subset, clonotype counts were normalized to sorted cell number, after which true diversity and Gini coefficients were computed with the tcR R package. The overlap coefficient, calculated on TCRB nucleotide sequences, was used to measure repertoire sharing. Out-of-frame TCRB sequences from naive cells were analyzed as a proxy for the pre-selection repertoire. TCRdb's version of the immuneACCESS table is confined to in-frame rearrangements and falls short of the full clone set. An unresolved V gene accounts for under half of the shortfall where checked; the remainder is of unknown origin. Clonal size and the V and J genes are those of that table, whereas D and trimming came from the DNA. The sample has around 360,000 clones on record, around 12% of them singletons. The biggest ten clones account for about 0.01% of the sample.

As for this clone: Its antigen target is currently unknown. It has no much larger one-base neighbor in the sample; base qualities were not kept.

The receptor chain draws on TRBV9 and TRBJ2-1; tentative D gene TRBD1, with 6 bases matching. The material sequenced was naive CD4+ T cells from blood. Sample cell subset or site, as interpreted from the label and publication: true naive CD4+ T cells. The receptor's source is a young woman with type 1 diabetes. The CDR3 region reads CASSDQGLSYNEQFF. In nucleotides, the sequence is TGTGCCAGCAGCGATCAGGGGCTCTCCTACAATGAGCAGTTCTTC.